The 8 T cell receptor beta chains in this list originate from one sample, sequenced in a study of cytomegalovirus exposure and HLA in healthy donors. Clones were sequenced by immunoSEQ multiplex PCR, and TCRdb holds only the in-frame ones, with some missing. Of about 200,000 clones in the sample, around 78% were seen once. Sample: PBMCs. These receptors originate from a woman under 30 in good health and CMV-seronegative.

This clone was detected a few times. The V and J genes are TRBV6-5 and TRBJ2-7, with D perhaps matching TRBD2 (7 bases). Germline V gene sequence: CDR1 MNHEY, CDR2 SVGAGI. This CDR3 spans 14 amino acids. The V gene lost 11 bases and the J gene lost 3 bases, with 20 bases spanning the gap. CDR3 DNA: TGTGCCTCATCTATCCGGGGGGCAGGCTACGAGCAGTACTTC. Its translation is CASSIRGAGYEQYF.

V gene TRBV27 combines with J gene TRBJ1-4, with unresolved D. CDR3 length: 19 amino acids. V gave up 2 bases and J gave up 0 bases, with 19 bases separating them. CDR1 and CDR2 from the germline V gene are MNHEY and SMNVEV (reference sequence). Written as DNA, the CDR3 is TGTGCCAGCAGTTTAAAAGACCTTGGGTCTCTTGCAACTAATGAAAAACTGTTTTTT. It encodes CASSLKDLGSLATNEKLFF.

This clone was counted only a few times. The V gene is TRBV6-1, the J gene TRBJ2-2; D remains ambiguous. V was pared by 8 bases and J by 5 bases, with 18 bases between. The CDR3 extends over 15 amino acids. Germline V lookup: CDR1 MNHNS, CDR2 SASEGT. CDR3 loop: CASQPWLLDTGELFF. The CDR3 DNA reads as TGTGCCAGCCAACCTTGGCTTCTGGATACCGGGGAGCTGTTTTTT.

The chain carries TRBV30 and TRBJ1-5; possibly TRBD1 for D (5 bases). Germline values: CDR1 GTSNPN, CDR2 SVGIG (reference sequence). The CDR3 sequence is 14 residues long. Trimming left V 8 bases short and J 0 bases short, with 14 bases between. The CDR3 reads CAGGDLYSNQPQHF. The CDR3 bases are TGTGCCGGGGGGGATCTGTATAGCAATCAGCCCCAGCATTTT.

The chain is built from TRBV5-1 and TRBJ2-7, with D tentatively TRBD1 (7 bases). The CDR3 runs to 14 residues. Germline V lookup: CDR1 SGHRS, CDR2 YFSETQ. V lost 4 bases to trimming and J lost 2 bases, with 13 bases between them. In DNA form, the CDR3 reads TGCGCCAGCAGCCCGGGGGACAGCCCCTACGAGCAGTACTTC. Translating gives CASSPGDSPYEQYF.

The V gene is TRBV11-2, the J gene TRBJ2-6; D might be TRBD1 (5 bases). Trimming shortened V by 5 bases and J by 0 bases, and 11 bases separated the two germline ends. The CDR3 spans 16 residues. Germline loops: CDR1 SGHAT, CDR2 FQNNGV. The CDR3 coding sequence is TGTGCCAGCAGCCAAACAACAGGCTCTGGGGCCAACGTCCTGACTTTC. Its protein is CASSQTTGSGANVLTF.

The CDR3, as DNA: TGTGCCAGCAGTTATTCTCCCTACGAGCAGTACTTC. It is translated as CASSYSPYEQYF. This rearrangement joins TRBV6-5 to TRBJ2-7; D uncertain. Deletions cut 3 bases from V and 2 bases from J, with 5 bases between. The V gene's germline CDR1 is MNHEY and CDR2 SVGAGI. CDR3 length equals 12 residues.

The V and J genes are TRBV9 and TRBJ2-5, with a weak D call TRBD2 (5 bases). Germline V gene sequence: CDR1 SGDLS, CDR2 YYNGEE. This CDR3 has 16 residues. Trimming cost V 4 bases and J 4 bases, with 20 bases left between them. The CDR3 nucleotides are TGTGCCAGCAGCCCCGGGTCCCGGGTAGGGAGAGAGACCCAGTACTTC. As protein: CASSPGSRVGRETQYF.